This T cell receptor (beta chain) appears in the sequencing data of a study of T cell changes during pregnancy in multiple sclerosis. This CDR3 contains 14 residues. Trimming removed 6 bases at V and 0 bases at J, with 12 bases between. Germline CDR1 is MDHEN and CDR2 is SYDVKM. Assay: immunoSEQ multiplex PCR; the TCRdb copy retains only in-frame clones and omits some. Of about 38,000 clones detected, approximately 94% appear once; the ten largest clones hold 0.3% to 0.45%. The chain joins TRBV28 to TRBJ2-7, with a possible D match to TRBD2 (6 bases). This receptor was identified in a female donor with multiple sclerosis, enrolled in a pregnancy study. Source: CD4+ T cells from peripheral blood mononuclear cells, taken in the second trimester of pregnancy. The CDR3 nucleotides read TGTGCCAGCAGCCTGACTAGTAGCTCCTACGAGCAGTACTTC. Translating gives CASSLTSSSYEQYF.